Below, 22 T cell receptor beta chains from the same sample are listed, as sequenced in a study of blood T cell repertoires in COVID-19. The repertoire was sequenced with immunoSEQ multiplex PCR; TCRdb's copy has only in-frame clones and lacks some. The data show 150,000 to 180,000 clones, 75% to 90% seen once. The source material was peripheral blood. The receptors stem from a woman between 70 and 85 years old with acute or convalescent COVID-19.

The chain links TRBV9 to TRBJ2-1; perhaps TRBD2 as D (7 bases). Germline-derived CDR1 and CDR2 are SGDLS and YYNGEE. Trimming removed 2 bases at V and 7 bases at J, with 19 bases between. The CDR3 totals 16 residues. CDR3 in amino acids: CASSVMPAGRGNEQFF. The CDR3 DNA reads as TGTGCCAGCAGCGTGATGCCAGCGGGGAGGGGGAATGAGCAGTTCTTC.

The genes are TRBV7-9 and TRBJ2-5; unclear D gene. CDR1 and CDR2 from the germline V gene are SEHNR and FQNEAQ (reference sequence). Trimming removed 3 bases at V and 2 bases at J, with 10 bases between. This CDR3 region has 14 residues. The CDR3: CASSFDAEQETQYF. CDR3 DNA sequence: TGTGCCAGCAGCTTTGATGCAGAACAAGAGACCCAGTACTTC.

The rearrangement joins TRBV11-1 to TRBJ2-2; D may be TRBD2 (6 bases). The CDR3 contains 14 residues. Germline CDR1 and CDR2: SGHAT and FQDESV (reference sequence). Trimming shortened V by 6 bases and J by 4 bases, and 12 bases separated the two germline ends. The CDR3 spells CASSIQGGTGELFF. The DNA of the CDR3 is TGTGCCAGCAGTATCCAGGGAGGCACCGGGGAGCTGTTTTTT.

V usage is TRBV7-2 and J usage is TRBJ2-1; D possibly corresponds to TRBD1 (6 bases). CDR1 SGHTA and CDR2 FQGNSA come from the germline V gene. With 6 bases removed from V and 4 bases from J, the gap between germline ends came to 16 bases. The CDR3 spans 15 residues. This CDR3 is CASSWTVTPYNEQFF. Here the CDR3 DNA reads TGTGCCAGCAGTTGGACAGTAACCCCTTACAATGAGCAGTTCTTC.

The chain uses TRBV6-5 and TRBJ1-5, with a weak D call TRBD1 (6 bases). Germline V gene sequence: CDR1 MNHEY, CDR2 SVGAGI. This CDR3 region has 12 residues. The ends were cut back, 10 bases at V and 4 bases at J, with 11 bases in the middle. The CDR3 DNA follows: TGTGCCACATTGGACAGAAATCAGCCCCAGCATTTT. As protein: CATLDRNQPQHF.

This clone was seen only a few times. The chain recombines TRBV4-2 with TRBJ1-1; D not resolved. Germline V lookup: CDR1 LGHNA, CDR2 YNFKEQ. This CDR3 is built from 14 residues. Trimming took 0 bases from V and 3 from J, leaving 8 bases between them. The CDR3 here is CASSQELRDTEAFF. As DNA, the CDR3 is TGTGCCAGCAGCCAAGAGTTGAGAGACACTGAAGCTTTCTTT.

This chain joins TRBV28 and TRBJ2-3; 9 bases line up with TRBD1. The germline V gene has CDR1 MDHEN and CDR2 SYDVKM. This CDR3 comprises 13 residues. V shed 5 bases and J 5 bases; nucleotides not matched to a gene: 2. The CDR3 spells CASSPDRGDTQYF. The CDR3, as DNA: TGTGCCAGCAGTCCGGACAGGGGAGATACGCAGTATTTT.

V and J are TRBV11-2 and TRBJ2-7; TRBD1 agrees at 7 bases. Germline lookup yields CDR1 SGHAT and CDR2 FQNNGV. CDR3 length equals 12 residues. Trimming at V came to 9 bases and at J to 2 bases, leaving 4 bases not matched to a gene. The CDR3 DNA reads as TGTGCCAGTCGAGGACAGGCCTACGAGCAGTACTTC. Protein sequence: CASRGQAYEQYF.

This clone was counted a single time. CDR3 in amino acids: CASSQDLRTEQYF. The CDR3 bases are TGCGCCAGCAGCCAAGATTTAAGGACAGAGCAGTACTTC. V usage is TRBV4-3 and J usage is TRBJ2-7, with D perhaps TRBD1 (5 bases). The CDR3 spans 13 residues. CDR1 is LGHNA, CDR2 YSLEER, per germline. The V gene lost 0 bases and the J gene lost 7 bases, with 10 bases spanning the gap.

The chain couples TRBV9 to TRBJ2-2, with a weak D call TRBD1 (6 bases). This CDR3 has 13 amino acids. Trimming stripped 0 bases from V and 16 bases from J, with 16 bases between. Germline lookup yields CDR1 SGDLS and CDR2 YYNGEE. This CDR3 reads CASSVAGTTPPFF. The CDR3 nucleotides read TGTGCCAGCAGCGTAGCGGGGACAACCCCCCCGTTTTTT.

The genes are TRBV18 and TRBJ1-5; D may be TRBD1 (5 bases). The length of the CDR3 is 14 residues. Germline CDR1 KGHSH, CDR2 LQKENI. V lost 3 bases to trimming and J lost 5 bases, with 11 bases between them. The CDR3 spells CASSPGLGDQPQHF. The CDR3 DNA reads as TGTGCCAGCTCACCGGGACTAGGAGATCAGCCCCAGCATTTT.

The J gene is TRBJ2-2, the V gene TRBV7-8, with D uncertain. The CDR3 runs 12 residues. Germline-derived CDR1 and CDR2 are SGHVS and FQNEAQ. The germline V and J ends were trimmed by 5 bases and 5 bases, with 6 bases remaining between them. The CDR3 region has the DNA TGTGCCAGCAGCCCAAATACCGGGGAGCTGTTTTTT. The encoded protein is CASSPNTGELFF. Looking up the rest from reference TRBV7-8 and TRBJ2-2 gives the full variable domain: GAGVSQSPRYKVAKRGQDVALRCDPISGHVSLFWYQQALGQGPEFLTYFQNEAQLDKSGLPSDRFFAERPEGSVSTLKIQRTQQEDSAVYLCASSPNTGELFFGEGSRLTVL.

V is TRBV9 and J is TRBJ2-3; maybe TRBD2 (5 bases). CDR3 length: 14 residues. Per germline, CDR1 SGDLS and CDR2 YYNGEE. Trimming stripped 0 bases from V and 4 bases from J, with 9 bases between. The CDR3: CASSVEPGADTQYF. The CDR3 DNA is TGTGCCAGCAGCGTAGAGCCCGGGGCAGATACGCAGTATTTT.

This clone was observed a few times. V gene TRBV7-9 combines with J gene TRBJ1-6, with D unclear. V was shortened by 5 bases and J by 7 bases, with 12 bases between the two germline ends. CDR1 is SEHNR, CDR2 FQNEAQ, per germline (reference sequence). This CDR3 has 14 amino acids. CDR3: CASSPVTGNSPLHF. As DNA, the CDR3 is TGTGCCAGCAGCCCGGTGACGGGGAATTCACCCCTCCACTTT.

This clone is a singleton in its sample. The gene calls are TRBV4-3 and TRBJ1-6; 8 bases are a match to TRBD1. This CDR3 contains 18 residues. V lost 2 bases, J lost 2 bases, and 8 bases stayed unmatched. Germline V gives CDR1 LGHNA, CDR2 YSLEER. CDR3 sequence reads: CASSQTNRGAAYNSPLHF. The CDR3 coding sequence is TGCGCCAGCAGCCAAACCAACAGGGGGGCGGCCTATAATTCACCCCTCCACTTT.

The chain recombines TRBV4-2 with TRBJ2-1, with 14 bases matching TRBD2. The germline gives CDR1 LGHNA, CDR2 YNFKEQ. CDR3 size: 16 residues. The trim removed 4 bases at V and 7 bases at J, leaving 6 bases unmatched. Written as DNA, the CDR3 is TGTGCCAGCAGCCGGACCGGGACTAGCGGGGGTAATGAGCAGTTCTTC. Translation gives CASSRTGTSGGNEQFF.

The chain couples TRBV7-9 to TRBJ1-1; D is ambiguous. Germline V gene sequence: CDR1 SEHNR, CDR2 FQNEAQ (reference sequence). With 3 bases removed from V and 7 bases from J, the gap between germline ends came to 12 bases. The CDR3 runs 13 residues. CDR3 sequence reads: CASSFELGGEAFF. The CDR3 region has the DNA TGTGCCAGCAGCTTCGAACTTGGAGGTGAAGCTTTCTTT.

The genes are TRBV11-1 and TRBJ2-5; TRBD1 is a possible D gene (6 bases). Germline loops: CDR1 SGHAT, CDR2 FQDESV (reference sequence). The CDR3 loop spans 15 amino acids. V shed 8 bases and J shed 5 bases, with 21 bases lying between them. Written as DNA, the CDR3 is TGTGCCAGCGCGTTAGGCTCGGCAGGGGTTGAGACCCAGTACTTC. Translation: CASALGSAGVETQYF. Based on the CDR3 plus reference TRBV11-1 and TRBJ2-5, the full variable domain is EAEVAQSPRYKITEKSQAVAFWCDPISGHATLYWYRQILGQGPELLVQFQDESVVDDSQLPKDRFSAERLKGVDSTLKIQPAELGDSAMYLCASALGSAGVETQYFGPGTRLLVL.

This clone was seen once. The rearrangement uses TRBV5-8 and TRBJ2-1, with 9 positions matching TRBD1. CDR3 length: 15 residues. Germline V gene sequence: CDR1 SGHTS, CDR2 YDEGEE. Trimming at V came to 1 base and at J to 9 bases, leaving 8 bases not matched to a gene. The CDR3 here is CASSLWDRVSREQFF. CDR3 nucleotides: TGTGCCAGCAGCTTGTGGGACAGGGTTAGCCGTGAGCAGTTCTTC.

The chain uses TRBV11-1 and TRBJ2-4; 7 bases line up with TRBD1. The CDR3 totals 13 residues. V lost 8 bases to trimming and J lost 6 bases; unmatched junction nucleotides: 7. Germline V gene data show CDR1 as SGHAT and CDR2 as FQDESV (reference sequence). CDR3: CASARGGSNIQYF. The CDR3 nucleotides are TGTGCCAGCGCTAGAGGGGGCTCAAACATTCAGTACTTC. Full variable domain (remainder filled in from reference TRBV11-1 and TRBJ2-4): EAEVAQSPRYKITEKSQAVAFWCDPISGHATLYWYRQILGQGPELLVQFQDESVVDDSQLPKDRFSAERLKGVDSTLKIQPAELGDSAMYLCASARGGSNIQYFGAGTRLSVL.

The rearrangement links TRBV29-1 to TRBJ1-1; D uncertain. V dropped 4 bases and J dropped 5 bases, with 14 bases sitting between them. This CDR3 has 13 residues. CDR1 and CDR2 from the germline V gene are SQVTM and ANQGSEA. The CDR3 DNA reads as TGCAGCGTTGTTTCCGGGGTTCGGACTGAAGCTTTCTTT. As protein: CSVVSGVRTEAFF.

This chain links TRBV28 with TRBJ2-2; TRBD2 is a possible D gene (5 bases). CDR1 MDHEN and CDR2 SYDVKM come from the germline V gene. CDR3 size: 16 residues. Trimming cost V 3 bases and J 4 bases, with 15 bases left between them. CDR3 protein: CASSFRTGSGTGELFF. The CDR3 DNA is TGTGCCAGCAGTTTTAGGACGGGGTCGGGCACCGGGGAGCTGTTTTTT.